This TCR beta chain comes out of a study of T cell repertoires in cytomegalovirus infection. Whole-study context: Both CMV infection and a matching HLA type were indicated by public TCR beta signatures. Study findings and constraints: CMV-specific TCR beta clonotypes restricted by HLA-C were the ones dominating the ex vivo response.

Each CDR3 protein gets one entry after TCRdb re-called the reads with MiXCR. Of a few hundred thousand distinct CDR3 sequences listed, 8% to 9.5% are singletons. Losses at the gene ends were 4 bases for V and 2 bases for J; bases not matched to a gene: 11. The CDR3 extends over 18 amino acids. Germline loops: CDR1 SGHTA, CDR2 FQGNSA. This clonotype was counted at least ten times. The target antigen is unknown. The sequenced sample was PBMCs. This clonotype originated in a human donor in good health (CMV status not recorded). Some clones in this sample may be carry-over from other donors' samples. The chain joins TRBV7-2 to TRBJ1-4; 9 nucleotides line up with TRBD1. Here the CDR3 reads CASSWGQGRPTTNEKLFF. CDR3 coding DNA: TGTGCCAGCAGCTGGGGACAGGGAAGGCCCACTACTAATGAAAAACTGTTTTTT.